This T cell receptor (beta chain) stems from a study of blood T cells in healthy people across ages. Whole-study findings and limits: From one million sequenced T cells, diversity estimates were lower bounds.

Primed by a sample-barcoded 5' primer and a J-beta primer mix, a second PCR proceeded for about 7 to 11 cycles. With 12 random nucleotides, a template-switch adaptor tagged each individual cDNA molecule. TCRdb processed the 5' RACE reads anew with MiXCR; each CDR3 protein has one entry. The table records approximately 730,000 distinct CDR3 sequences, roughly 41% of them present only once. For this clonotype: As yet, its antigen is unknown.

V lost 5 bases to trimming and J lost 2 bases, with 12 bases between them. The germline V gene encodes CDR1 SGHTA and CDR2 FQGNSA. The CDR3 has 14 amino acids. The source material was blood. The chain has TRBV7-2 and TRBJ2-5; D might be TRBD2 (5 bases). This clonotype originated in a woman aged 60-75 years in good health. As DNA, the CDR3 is TGTGCCAGCAGCGGCGGGCTGATACAAGAGACCCAGTACTTC. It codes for CASSGGLIQETQYF.